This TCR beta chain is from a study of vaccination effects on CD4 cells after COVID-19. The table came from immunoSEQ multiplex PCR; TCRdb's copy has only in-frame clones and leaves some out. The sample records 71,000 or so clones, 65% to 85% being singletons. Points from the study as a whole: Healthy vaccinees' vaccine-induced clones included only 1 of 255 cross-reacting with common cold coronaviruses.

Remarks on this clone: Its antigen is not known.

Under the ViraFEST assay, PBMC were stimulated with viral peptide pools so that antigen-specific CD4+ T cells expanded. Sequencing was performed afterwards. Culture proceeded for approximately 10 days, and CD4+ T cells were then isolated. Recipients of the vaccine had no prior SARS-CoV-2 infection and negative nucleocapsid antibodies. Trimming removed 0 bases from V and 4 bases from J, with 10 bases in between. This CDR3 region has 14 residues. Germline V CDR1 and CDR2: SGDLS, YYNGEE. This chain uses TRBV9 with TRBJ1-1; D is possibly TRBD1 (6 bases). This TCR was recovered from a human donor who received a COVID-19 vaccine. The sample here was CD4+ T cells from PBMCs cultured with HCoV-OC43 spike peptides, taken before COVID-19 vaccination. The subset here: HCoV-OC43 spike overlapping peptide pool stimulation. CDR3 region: CASSVDWGPTEAFF. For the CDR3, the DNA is TGTGCCAGCAGCGTAGATTGGGGGCCCACTGAAGCTTTCTTT. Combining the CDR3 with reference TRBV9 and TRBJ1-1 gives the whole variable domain DSGVTQTPKHLITATGQRVTLRCSPRSGDLSVYWYQQSLDQGLQFLIQYYNGEERAKGNILERFSAQQFPDLHSELNLSSLELGDSALYFCASSVDWGPTEAFFGQGTRLTVV.